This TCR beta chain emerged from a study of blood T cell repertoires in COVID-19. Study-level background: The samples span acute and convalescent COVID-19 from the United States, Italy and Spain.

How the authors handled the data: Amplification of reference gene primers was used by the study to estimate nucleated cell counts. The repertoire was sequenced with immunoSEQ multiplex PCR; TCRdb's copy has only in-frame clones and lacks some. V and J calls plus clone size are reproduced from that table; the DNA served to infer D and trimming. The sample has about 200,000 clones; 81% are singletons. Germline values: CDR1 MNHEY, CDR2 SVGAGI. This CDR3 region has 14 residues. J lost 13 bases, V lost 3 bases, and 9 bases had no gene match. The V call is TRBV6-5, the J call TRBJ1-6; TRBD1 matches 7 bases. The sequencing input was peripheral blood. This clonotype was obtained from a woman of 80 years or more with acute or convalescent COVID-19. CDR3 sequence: CASSYRDSSRPLHF. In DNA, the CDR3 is TGTGCCAGCAGTTATCGGGACAGCAGCCGTCCCCTCCACTTT.